This passage covers 26 T cell receptor beta chains from one sample sequenced in a study of regulatory T cells in long-lasting Graves disease. iRepertoire HTBI primers and Arm-PCR of CDR3 regions built TCR beta libraries. TCRdb re-called the multiplex PCR reads through MiXCR, storing one row per CDR3 protein. The repertoire holds 550,000 to 600,000 distinct CDR3 sequences, with about 16% as singletons. Time point given: newly diagnosed GD, antithyroid drugs for less than 3 months. RNA from PBMCs was the source of the TCR library. These data were likewise used in another study, on T cells in Graves' hyperthyroidism and ophthalmopathy.

This specimen consisted of peripheral blood mononuclear cells (PBMCs), obtained at new diagnosis, from a patient treated with antithyroid drugs. These receptors came from a man in his late teens or twenties with Graves disease.

Note on this clonotype: This may come from a read error, since a much larger clone is one base off. The rearrangement uses TRBV30 and TRBJ2-7; D remains ambiguous. V lost 4 bases and J lost 7, with 20 bases in between. Germline CDR1 reads GTSNPN; CDR2 reads SVGIG (reference sequence). The CDR3 loop spans 14 amino acids. The CDR3 spells CAWTQLRTYNEQYF. DNA of the CDR3: TGTGCCTGGACTCAACTAAGGACCTACAATGAGCAGTACTTC.

The V and J genes are TRBV6-2 or TRBV6-3 and TRBJ1-1, with D hard to call. V was trimmed by 5 bases and J by 10 bases, leaving 5 bases between them. The CDR3 contains 9 residues. Per the germline V gene, CDR1 is MNHEY and CDR2 is SVGEGT. CDR3 sequence reads: CASSERAFF. As DNA, the CDR3 is TGTGCCAGCAGTGAACGAGCTTTCTTT.

This clonotype was seen more than once but under ten times. V usage is TRBV20-1 and J usage is TRBJ2-1; TRBD2 aligns across 7 bases. The ends lost 6 bases at V and 4 bases at J; junction bases unmatched: 12. CDR3 size: 15 residues. Germline V gives CDR1 DFQATT, CDR2 SNEGSKA (reference sequence). In nucleotides, the CDR3 is TGCAGTGCCATGGCCCCTAGCGGCTATTACAATGAGCAGTTCTTC. It yields the protein CSAMAPSGYYNEQFF.

This clonotype came up a few times. The rearrangement joins TRBV4-1 to TRBJ2-5; TRBD1 or TRBD2 may be the D gene (6 bases each). Trimming stripped 1 base from V and 5 bases from J, with 11 bases between. The CDR3 totals 14 residues. The V gene's germline CDR1 is MGHRA and CDR2 YSYEKL. This CDR3 reads CASSQVPGAETQYF. CDR3 in DNA: TGCGCCAGCAGCCAAGTTCCGGGGGCGGAGACCCAGTACTTC.

This clonotype has just a few counts. V gene TRBV18 combines with J gene TRBJ1-1; D gene uncertain. V was clipped by 5 bases and J by 0 bases, with 7 bases between them. Looked up from germline, CDR1 is KGHSH and CDR2 is LQKENI. CDR3 length: 13 residues. The CDR3 bases are TGTGCCAGCTCAGGGGATTTGAACACTGAAGCTTTCTTT. Translated, it gives CASSGDLNTEAFF.

In this sample, this clonotype turned up many times. The chain is built from TRBV5-6 and TRBJ1-5; TRBD1 aligns across 7 bases. V shed 2 bases and J 0 bases; nucleotides not matched to a gene: 8. Germline-derived CDR1 and CDR2 are SGHDT and YYEEEE. The CDR3 length is 17 residues. This CDR3 reads CASSFRRTGYSNQPQHF. The DNA for the CDR3 is TGTGCCAGCAGCTTCAGACGGACAGGCTATAGCAATCAGCCCCAGCATTTT.

In its sample, this clonotype was seen many times. The chain has TRBV20-1 and TRBJ2-1; weak D call: TRBD1 (6 bases). This CDR3 has 11 residues. V gave up 5 bases and J gave up 6 bases, with 8 bases separating them. The germline V gene has CDR1 DFQATT and CDR2 SNEGSKA (reference sequence). The CDR3 coding sequence is TGCAGTGCTCTAGGGGGCAATGAGCAGTTCTTC. It is translated as CSALGGNEQFF.

The chain combines TRBV20-1 with TRBJ2-1; D remains ambiguous. V was shortened by 6 bases and J by 0 bases, with 12 bases between the two germline ends. This CDR3 comprises 14 residues. CDR1 is DFQATT, CDR2 SNEGSKA, per germline (reference sequence). In nucleotides, the CDR3 is TGCAGTGCAAATGACCTCGGCTCCTACAATGAGCAGTTCTTC. Translating gives CSANDLGSYNEQFF.

By sample fraction, this clonotype is medium-sized. The chain joins TRBV7-9 to TRBJ2-5, with no clear D. Looked up from germline, CDR1 is SEHNR and CDR2 is FQNEAQ (reference sequence). The CDR3 loop spans 14 amino acids. Between the trimmed V and J ends, which lost 1 base and 4 bases, there was a span of 10 bases. The CDR3 is CASSLGAGGETQYF. The CDR3 nucleotides are TGTGCCAGCAGCTTAGGGGCAGGCGGAGAGACCCAGTACTTC. Full variable domain (missing parts from reference TRBV7-9 and TRBJ2-5): DTGVSQNPRHKITKRGQNVTFRCDPISEHNRLYWYRQTLGQGPEFLTYFQNEAQLEKSRLLSDRFSAERPKGSFSTLEIQRTEQGDSAMYLCASSLGAGGETQYFGPGTRLLVL.

There are a few counts of this clonotype. V and J are TRBV7-8 and TRBJ1-2, with D tentatively TRBD1 (6 bases). CDR1 is SGHVS and CDR2 is FQNEAQ in the germline V gene. Trimming took 1 base from V and 4 from J, leaving 16 bases between them. This CDR3 comprises 16 residues. In DNA, the CDR3 is TGTGCCAGCAGCTTAGTGAATGGGGGCTTGGGCTATGGCTACACCTTC. This translates into CASSLVNGGLGYGYTF.

This clonotype was observed a handful of times. This chain connects TRBV24-1 to TRBJ2-1; 7 nucleotides line up with TRBD2. The V gene end was trimmed by 7 bases and the J gene end by 6 bases; junction bases not matched to a gene: 14. Germline loops: CDR1 KGHDR, CDR2 SFDVKD. The CDR3 spans 16 residues. The CDR3 nucleotides read TGTGCCACCAGCGAAGGCGTCAGCGGGACGGGCAATGAGCAGTTCTTC. Encoded protein: CATSEGVSGTGNEQFF.

J is TRBJ2-6 and V is TRBV4-1; 11 bases align to TRBD1. The V and J ends lost 0 bases and 4 bases, in that order; junction bases with no gene match: 8. CDR3 length: 19 residues. Germline values: CDR1 MGHRA, CDR2 YSYEKL. The CDR3 here is CASSQDSGQGALGANVLTF. The CDR3 nucleotides read TGCGCCAGCAGCCAAGATTCAGGACAGGGGGCATTGGGGGCCAACGTCCTGACTTTC.

This clonotype was recorded a few times. The rearrangement links TRBV6-9 to TRBJ1-1; 7 bases map to TRBD1. The junction had 8 bases not matched to a gene; V was cut back by 4 bases and J by 3 bases. CDR1 is MNHGY, CDR2 SVAAGI, per germline. CDR3 length: 15 amino acids. The CDR3 nucleotides read TGTGCCAGCAGTTCGTATCCAGGGACAGACACTGAAGCTTTCTTT. Translation gives CASSSYPGTDTEAFF.

With respect to this clonotype: The germline gene is not matched at one end of the junction; a read error may be the cause. The V gene is TRBV12-3 or TRBV12-4, the J gene TRBJ2-7; the D gene is possibly TRBD2 (6 bases). The CDR3 sequence is 15 residues long. The CDR3 region is CAGSLWGVSSYEQYF. CDR3 bases: TGTGCCGGCAGTTTATGGGGGGTAAGCTCCTACGAGCAGTACTTC.

This clonotype was counted a few times. The CDR3 nucleotides are TGTGCCAGCAGCGCCGGACTAGCGGGAGTTTTGCGCGAGCAGTACTTC. Protein: CASSAGLAGVLREQYF. The V call is TRBV9, the J call TRBJ2-7; the match to TRBD2 covers 13 bases. J gave up 6 bases and V 3 bases, and 9 bases lay outside the gene matches. The CDR3 runs 16 residues. Per germline, CDR1 SGDLS and CDR2 YYNGEE.

This clonotype showed up just a few times. The rearrangement joins TRBV9 to TRBJ2-3; D may match TRBD1 or TRBD2 (5 bases each). The germline V gene encodes CDR1 SGDLS and CDR2 YYNGEE. Trimming pared 2 bases from V and 6 bases from J, leaving 13 bases between. CDR3 length: 14 residues. CDR3: CASSVRDRSDTQYF. The CDR3 nucleotides are TGTGCCAGCAGCGTCCGGGACCGCTCCGATACGCAGTATTTT.

This clonotype was picked up a small number of times. The CDR3 carries no conserved terminal phenylalanine or tryptophan, so it likely arises from a read error. The chain joins TRBV7-2 to TRBJ2-7; TRBD1 agrees at 8 bases. Trimming took 6 bases from V and 4 from J; bases not matched to a gene: 5. Looked up from germline, CDR1 is SGHTA and CDR2 is FQGNSA. This CDR3 region has 13 residues. CDR3 amino acids: CASSRRQGYEQYL. DNA for the CDR3: TGTGCCAGCAGTCGCAGACAGGGGTACGAGCAGTACCTC.

This clonotype appeared many times. V gene TRBV7-9 combines with J gene TRBJ2-1; possible D gene TRBD2, 6 bases. CDR1 is SEHNR, CDR2 FQNEAQ, per germline (reference sequence). This CDR3 has 14 residues. Between the trimmed V and J ends, which lost 0 bases and 9 bases, there was a span of 12 bases. In DNA form, the CDR3 reads TGTGCCAGCAGCTTAGCGCCCGCCGGGGGTGAGCAGTTCTTC. Translating it yields CASSLAPAGGEQFF.

The J gene is TRBJ2-2, the V gene TRBV12-3 or TRBV12-4, with D perhaps TRBD1 or TRBD2 (5 bases each). The CDR3 is 14 amino acids. V was shortened by 2 bases and J by 8 bases, with 12 bases between the two germline ends. The CDR3 loop reads CASSLWGYIGELFF. The CDR3 coding sequence is TGTGCCAGCAGTTTATGGGGGTATATTGGGGAGCTGTTTTTT.

This clonotype has a count of ten or more. CDR3 protein: CASLLWGQIPGGYTF. The DNA of the CDR3 is TGTGCCTCCCTCTTATGGGGACAGATACCAGGGGGCTACACCTTC. This rearrangement joins TRBV30 to TRBJ1-2, with 7 bases aligning to TRBD1. Germline trimming cut 7 bases from V and 8 bases from J; bases unmatched to any gene: 19. There are 15 residues in the CDR3. In germline, CDR1 is GTSNPN, CDR2 SVGIG (reference sequence).

This clonotype was counted at least ten times. V is TRBV30 and J is TRBJ2-1; 8 positions match TRBD1. Germline values: CDR1 GTSNPN, CDR2 SVGIG (reference sequence). This CDR3 has 19 amino acids. The trim removed 0 bases at V and 3 bases at J, leaving 16 bases unmatched. This chain's CDR3 is CAWSVLSGTQGGVYNEQFF. The CDR3 nucleotides read TGTGCCTGGAGTGTACTCTCGGGTACACAGGGGGGTGTCTACAATGAGCAGTTCTTC.

The chain is built from TRBV12-3 or TRBV12-4 and TRBJ2-3; TRBD2 aligns across 7 bases. The V segment lost 5 bases and the J segment 10 bases; nucleotides outside the gene matches: 6. The CDR3 covers 12 residues. The CDR3 sequence: CASSQTSRAQYF. CDR3 sequence (DNA): TGTGCCAGCAGTCAGACTAGCAGGGCGCAGTATTTT.

This clonotype was seen ten or more times. The chain employs TRBV5-1 and TRBJ2-7; D possibly corresponds to TRBD1 (6 bases). This CDR3 has 14 amino acids. V lost 6 bases and J lost 0, with 13 bases in between. CDR1 and CDR2 from the germline V gene are SGHRS and YFSETQ. DNA for the CDR3: TGCGCCAGCACGCGTCAGGGGAGCTCCTACGAGCAGTACTTC. Residues: CASTRQGSSYEQYF. The full variable domain, rest sourced from reference TRBV5-1 and TRBJ2-7, is KAGVTQTPRYLIKTRGQQVTLSCSPISGHRSVSWYQQTPGQGLQFLFEYFSETQRNKGNFPGRFSGRQFSNSRSEMNVSTLELGDSALYLCASTRQGSSYEQYFGPGTRLTVT.

The chain employs TRBV9 and TRBJ2-5; D gene uncertain. This CDR3 region has 12 residues. CDR1 is SGDLS and CDR2 is YYNGEE in the germline V gene. V was cut by 0 bases and J by 3 bases, with 3 bases left in between. The CDR3 reads CASSVEEETQYF. The CDR3 DNA reads TGTGCCAGCAGCGTAGAGGAAGAGACCCAGTACTTC.

This clonotype has at least ten counts. The rearrangement links TRBV24-1 to TRBJ2-1; 7 bases fit TRBD1. The CDR3 spans 17 residues. Germline CDR1 reads KGHDR; CDR2 reads SFDVKD. J lost 8 bases, V lost 1 base, and 13 bases had no gene match. This CDR3 reads CATSDFPTGALVHEQFF. The CDR3 DNA follows: TGTGCCACCAGTGATTTTCCAACAGGGGCCCTAGTGCATGAGCAGTTCTTC.

The V call is TRBV4-1, the J call TRBJ1-2; D call uncertain. The germline V gene encodes CDR1 MGHRA and CDR2 YSYEKL. Trimming stripped 0 bases from V and 9 bases from J, with 14 bases between. CDR3 length equals 14 residues. The DNA for the CDR3 is TGCGCCAGCAGCCAAGATCAGTGGCAGATGAGCTACACCTTC. It codes for CASSQDQWQMSYTF.